Listed below are T cell receptor beta chains from one sample, sequenced in a study of blood T cell repertoires in COVID-19. TCRdb's table, derived via immunoSEQ multiplex PCR, lists solely in-frame clones and lacks some. Counted here are about 130,000 clones, more than 70% occurring once; the ten biggest clones make up approximately 2%. The sequenced sample consisted of peripheral blood. Receptors originate from a man between 65 and 80 years old with acute or convalescent COVID-19. The CDR3 runs from the conserved cysteine through the conserved F or W. A D gene is named only where the DNA matches it firmly. The size field is filled for only some rows; it gives once, few, many or a size class.

V	J	D	size	CDR3	DNA
TRBV19	TRBJ2-3	.	.	CASSIRTSDTQYF	TGTGCCAGTAGTATACGCACTTCAGATACGCAGTATTTT
TRBV29-1	TRBJ2-1	.	few	CSVEDRAGAFF	TGCAGCGTTGAAGATCGGGCGGGGGCGTTCTTC
TRBV3-1/TRBV3-2	TRBJ2-3	.	.	CASSPSSDSTDTQYF	TGTGCCAGCAGCCCCAGCAGCGACTCCACAGATACGCAGTATTTT
TRBV27	TRBJ1-6	TRBD1	.	CASSLTGTGRDSPLHF	TGTGCCAGCAGTCTCACTGGGACAGGGAGGGATTCACCCCTCCACTTT
TRBV6-6	TRBJ2-7	TRBD2	.	CASSPGLAGALGEQYF	TGTGCCAGCAGTCCAGGGCTAGCGGGGGCTTTGGGAGAGCAGTACTTC
TRBV19	TRBJ1-2	.	.	CASGIVPYTF	TGTGCCAGTGGCATCGTCCCCTACACCTTC
TRBV7-9	TRBJ2-3	.	.	CASSLTRGSTDTQYF	TGTGCCAGCAGCTTAACTCGGGGAAGCACAGATACGCAGTATTTT
TRBV5-5	TRBJ2-3	TRBD2	.	CASSPSGGGLLDTQYF	TGTGCCAGCAGCCCATCTGGCGGGGGGCTTCTAGATACGCAGTATTTT
TRBV10-2	TRBJ2-7	TRBD1	few	CASRPPGQGLDEQYF	TGCGCCAGCAGACCTCCGGGACAGGGTTTAGACGAGCAGTACTTC
TRBV30	TRBJ2-3	TRBD2	few	CAWLDPTSGHTDTQYF	TGTGCCTGGCTCGACCCGACTAGCGGTCACACAGATACGCAGTATTTT
TRBV6-5	TRBJ1-1	TRBD1	once	CASSPIGDSGEAFF	TGTGCCAGCAGCCCAATAGGGGACAGTGGTGAAGCTTTCTTT
TRBV10-3	TRBJ2-3	TRBD1	.	CAIRDRVSTDTQYF	TGTGCCATCAGGGACAGGGTGAGCACAGATACGCAGTATTTT
TRBV14	TRBJ2-5	TRBD1	once	CASSLHSGTGGETQYF	TGTGCCAGCAGCCTTCATTCCGGGACAGGGGGCGAGACCCAGTACTTC
TRBV5-1	TRBJ1-6	.	.	CASSPVGVGNSPLHF	TGCGCCAGCAGCCCGGTCGGGGTGGGAAATTCACCCCTCCACTTT
TRBV7-8	TRBJ2-7	.	.	CASSLRRLAGGMGYEQYF	TGTGCCAGCAGCTTACGGCGCTTGGCCGGCGGGATGGGTTACGAGCAGTACTTC
TRBV19	TRBJ1-1	.	.	CASSIVRTAAGNTEAFF	TGTGCCAGTAGTATAGTAAGGACAGCCGCGGGGAACACTGAAGCTTTCTTT
TRBV19	TRBJ1-1	TRBD1	few	CASSTPGTGTEAFF	TGTGCCAGTAGTACTCCCGGGACAGGCACTGAAGCTTTCTTT
TRBV29-1	TRBJ1-1	.	.	CSVTRIEDTEAFF	TGCAGCGTTACGCGAATAGAAGACACTGAAGCTTTCTTT
TRBV30	TRBJ1-3	TRBD1	.	CAWYLRTGGGNTIYF	TGTGCCTGGTACCTCCGGACAGGGGGTGGAAACACCATATATTTT
TRBV21-1	TRBJ1-1	.	.	CASSKALYRLNTEAFF	TGTGCCAGCAGCAAAGCGCTCTACAGGCTGAACACTGAAGCTTTCTTT
TRBV11-3	TRBJ2-2	.	.	CASSRQNTGELFF	TGTGCCAGCAGCCGACAGAACACCGGGGAGCTGTTTTTT
TRBV5-1	TRBJ2-2	TRBD1	.	CASSDGTGGNTGELFF	TGCGCCAGCAGCGATGGGACAGGTGGGAACACCGGGGAGCTGTTTTTT
TRBV5-4	TRBJ1-3	.	.	CASSSWHGNTIYF	TGTGCCAGCAGCTCCTGGCATGGAAACACCATATATTTT